The rows below give T cell receptor beta chains drawn from one sample of a study of immune evolution from preneoplasia to lung adenocarcinoma. Profiling relied on immunoSEQ multiplex PCR, and the TCRdb table lists in-frame clones only, not all of them. The sample lists approximately 4,900 clones; around three quarters were seen once. Source material: FFPE minimally invasive lung adenocarcinoma tissue. The receptors shown here come from a person aged 65-85 years with lung adenocarcinoma. Both conserved end residues are part of each CDR3. D genes are given only for firm matches. The size of a clone is reported for some rows only, either as once, few or many, or as a class for expanded clones.

D gene,CDR3 length,V gene,clone size,J gene,CDR3 protein,CDR3 DNA
-,17,TRBV5-1,-,TRBJ1-5,CASSLDPLGNSNQPQHF,TGCGCCAGCAGCTTGGACCCCTTGGGAAATAGCAATCAGCCCCAGCATTTT
TRBD2,15,TRBV7-2,-,TRBJ2-1,CASSLTSGSWDEQFF,TGTGCCAGCAGCCTAACTAGCGGGAGTTGGGATGAGCAGTTCTTC
-,12,TRBV6-5,-,TRBJ1-1,CASSSSDGEAFF,TGTGCCAGCAGTTCCTCGGACGGTGAAGCTTTCTTT
-,15,TRBV14,-,TRBJ2-7,CASSQVPRGRYEQYF,TGTGCCAGCAGCCAAGTCCCTCGGGGGAGGTACGAGCAGTACTTC
-,14,TRBV7-7,few,TRBJ2-7,CASSPGPVSYEQYF,TGTGCTAGCAGCCCGGGACCCGTGTCCTACGAGCAGTACTTC
TRBD2,14,TRBV29-1,-,TRBJ2-1,CSGAGTSGSNEQFF,TGCAGCGGCGCCGGGACTAGCGGGAGCAATGAGCAGTTCTTC
-,16,TRBV4-1,few,TRBJ1-1,CASSQGGPLVGTEAFF,TGCGCCAGCAGCCAAGGGGGGCCCCTCGTGGGCACTGAAGCTTTCTTT
-,13,TRBV28,-,TRBJ1-2,CASSWGSIYGYTF,TGTGCCAGCAGTTGGGGGAGTATCTATGGCTACACCTTC
-,14,TRBV6-1,-,TRBJ2-7,CASSEAGSLYEQYF,TGTGCCAGCAGTGAAGCGGGCAGCCTCTACGAGCAGTACTTC
-,15,TRBV19,-,TRBJ2-3,CASSILGGSTDTQYF,TGTGCCAGTAGTATCCTAGGGGGGAGCACAGATACGCAGTATTTT
TRBD1,17,TRBV7-9,few,TRBJ2-7,CASSSLWGQGATYEQYF,TGTGCCAGCAGCTCTCTGTGGGGACAGGGGGCCACCTACGAGCAGTACTTC
-,13,TRBV7-9,-,TRBJ1-2,CASSPTGSDGYTF,TGTGCCAGCAGCCCAACAGGGTCCGATGGCTACACCTTC
-,16,TRBV25-1,-,TRBJ1-1,CASSGVPGAKNTEAFF,TGTGCCAGCAGTGGAGTCCCGGGGGCGAAGAACACTGAAGCTTTCTTT
TRBD1,17,TRBV5-4,-,TRBJ2-3,CASSLDGGQERGDTQYF,TGTGCCAGCAGCTTAGATGGGGGACAGGAGAGGGGAGATACGCAGTATTTT
-,13,TRBV7-2,-,TRBJ2-7,CASSLSQSYEQYF,TGTGCCAGCAGCCTTAGCCAGTCCTACGAGCAGTACTTC
TRBD1,15,TRBV5-1,once,TRBJ2-1,CASSLGGQGYNEQFF,TGCGCCAGCAGCTTGGGTGGACAGGGCTACAATGAGCAGTTCTTC
TRBD1,17,TRBV9,few,TRBJ1-1,CASSDPRDRGSNTEAFF,TGTGCCAGCAGCGACCCCCGGGACAGGGGTTCAAACACTGAAGCTTTCTTT
-,14,TRBV10-3,-,TRBJ2-1,CAISDETIIDEQFF,TGTGCCATCAGTGACGAGACCATAATCGATGAGCAGTTCTTC
-,14,TRBV28,-,TRBJ2-7,CASTNPARAYEQYF,TGTGCCAGCACCAACCCAGCGAGGGCCTACGAGCAGTACTTC
-,15,TRBV5-1,once,TRBJ2-1,CASSLETQAHNEQFF,TGCGCCAGCAGCTTGGAAACTCAGGCCCACAATGAGCAGTTCTTC
-,15,TRBV2,-,TRBJ1-3,CASSDWSGTGNTIYF,TGTGCCAGCAGCGACTGGTCAGGGACTGGAAACACCATATATTTT
TRBD1,17,TRBV5-4,few,TRBJ1-1,CASTPGTGVIAGTEAFF,TGTGCCAGCACCCCCGGGACAGGGGTGATAGCAGGAACTGAAGCTTTCTTT
-,13,TRBV11-1,-,TRBJ2-1,CASSLARDNEQFF,TGTGCCAGCAGCTTAGCCCGTGACAATGAGCAGTTCTTC
-,13,TRBV5-1,-,TRBJ2-7,CASSSTEAGEQYF,TGCGCCAGCAGCTCGACAGAAGCCGGCGAGCAGTACTTC
-,11,TRBV7-2,-,TRBJ2-5,CASSPQETQYF,TGTGCCAGCAGCCCTCAAGAGACCCAGTACTTC
TRBD1,16,TRBV19,-,TRBJ1-4,CASSTEPGTGGEKLFF,TGTGCCAGTAGTACTGAACCCGGGACAGGCGGGGAAAAACTGTTTTTT
-,14,TRBV14,-,TRBJ1-2,CASSPGTFSSGYTF,TGTGCCAGCAGCCCCGGGACGTTCTCAAGTGGCTACACCTTC
TRBD2,16,TRBV11-2,-,TRBJ2-7,CASSSLIAGRSYEQYF,TGTGCCAGCAGCTCCCTAATAGCGGGACGGAGTTACGAGCAGTACTTC
-,13,TRBV14,-,TRBJ1-5,CASSPRGGQPQHF,TGTGCCAGCAGCCCCCGGGGGGGCCAGCCCCAGCATTTT
-,17,TRBV27,-,TRBJ2-7,CASSTAYSDQPLYEQYF,TGTGCCAGCAGTACCGCCTATAGCGACCAGCCCCTCTACGAGCAGTACTTC
-,13,TRBV19,-,TRBJ1-5,CASRSWDRQPQHF,TGTGCCAGTAGGTCCTGGGATCGGCAGCCCCAGCATTTT
-,15,TRBV12-5,-,TRBJ2-7,CASGLDNRASYEQYF,TGTGCTAGTGGTTTGGATAACAGGGCGTCCTACGAGCAGTACTTC
TRBD1,13,TRBV7-7,-,TRBJ2-7,CASSYRTGYEQYF,TGTGCTAGCAGCTACAGGACAGGCTACGAGCAGTACTTC
TRBD2,18,TRBV19,-,TRBJ2-1,CASSIGGGSGSHYNEQFF,TGTGCCAGTAGTATCGGCGGGGGAAGCGGGAGCCACTACAATGAGCAGTTCTTC
-,15,TRBV11-2,-,TRBJ1-1,CASSLGPHISTEAFF,TGTGCCAGCAGCTTAGGGCCTCACATCAGCACTGAAGCTTTCTTT
TRBD1,16,TRBV15,-,TRBJ1-5,CATSREGTGGNQPQHF,TGTGCCACCAGCAGAGAAGGGACAGGGGGCAATCAGCCCCAGCATTTT
TRBD2,13,TRBV5-1,-,TRBJ2-7,CASSGAGEAEQYF,TGCGCCAGCAGCGGAGCGGGAGAAGCCGAGCAGTACTTC
-,14,TRBV6-5,-,TRBJ2-7,CASTRSLALDEQYF,TGTGCCAGCACGCGCTCACTAGCTTTGGACGAGCAGTACTTC
-,16,TRBV5-1,-,TRBJ1-1,CASSLIPEVKNTEAFF,TGCGCCAGCAGCTTGATCCCAGAAGTCAAGAACACTGAAGCTTTCTTT
-,16,TRBV23-1,-,TRBJ2-2,CASSPGSGWRLGELFF,TGCGCCAGCAGTCCGGGGAGCGGGTGGAGATTAGGTGAGCTGTTTTTT
-,15,TRBV6-6,once,TRBJ1-2,CASSYHSQGSYGYTF,TGTGCCAGCAGTTACCATTCACAGGGATCCTATGGCTACACCTTC
-,11,TRBV28,few,TRBJ2-7,CASSLNYEQYF,TGTGCCAGCAGTTTGAACTACGAGCAGTACTTC
-,13,TRBV30,-,TRBJ2-4,CAWRPIEKDIQYF,TGTGCCTGGAGACCAATTGAGAAGGACATTCAGTACTTC
TRBD2,19,TRBV19,-,TRBJ2-1,CASSDPTGSTSGRLNEQFF,TGTGCCAGTAGCGACCCCACGGGGTCGACTAGCGGGAGATTGAATGAGCAGTTCTTC